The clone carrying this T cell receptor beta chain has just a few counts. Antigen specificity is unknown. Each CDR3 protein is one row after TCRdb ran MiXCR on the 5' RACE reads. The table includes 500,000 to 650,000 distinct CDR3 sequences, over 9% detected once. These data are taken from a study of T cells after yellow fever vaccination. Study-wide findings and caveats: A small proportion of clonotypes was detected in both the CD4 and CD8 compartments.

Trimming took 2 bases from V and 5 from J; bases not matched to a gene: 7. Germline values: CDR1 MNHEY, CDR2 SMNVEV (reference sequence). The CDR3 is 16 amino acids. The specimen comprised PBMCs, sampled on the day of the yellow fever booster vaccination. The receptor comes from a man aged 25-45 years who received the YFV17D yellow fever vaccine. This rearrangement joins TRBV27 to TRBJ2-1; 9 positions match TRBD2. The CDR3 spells CASSLAGGPSDNEQFF. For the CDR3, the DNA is TGTGCCAGCAGTTTAGCGGGAGGGCCGTCTGACAATGAGCAGTTCTTC.